These 16 T cell receptor beta chains were sequenced from one sample in a study of early T cells in non-severe SARS-CoV-2 infection (dated by TCRdb to the early 2020s). Preparation of the library involved 5' RACE. These reads were obtained on a NextSeq 500. TCRdb trimmed the raw reads at Q25, called clones with MiXCR and kept productive beta chains. Rows are unified per CDR3 protein, each entry keeping the most common DNA and genes. The sample yields about 44,000 distinct CDR3 sequences; approximately 22% were counted once. The leading ten clones occupy 4% to 5% of the sample. The sequenced sample was whole blood, obtained at baseline. The source of these receptors is an adult who was a healthcare worker with PCR-confirmed SARS-CoV-2 infection or an uninfected control (not recorded which).

V usage is TRBV10-3 and J usage is TRBJ1-5, with D tentatively TRBD1 (5 bases). CDR1 and CDR2 from the germline V gene are ENHRY and SYGVKD. Trimming stripped 10 bases from V and 1 base from J, with 11 bases between. The CDR3 loop spans 13 amino acids. This chain's CDR3 is CATQRDSNQPQHF. The CDR3 region has the DNA TGTGCCACCCAAAGGGACAGCAATCAGCCCCAGCATTTT.

The gene calls are TRBV2 and TRBJ2-3; TRBD2 aligns across 11 bases. Losses at the gene ends were 6 bases for V and 6 bases for J; bases not matched to a gene: 5. Germline loops: CDR1 SNHLY, CDR2 FYNNEI. The CDR3 runs 14 residues. The CDR3 coding sequence is TGTGCCAGCAGAACTAGCGGGGGAGTGGATACGCAGTATTTT. It codes for CASRTSGGVDTQYF.

The chain links TRBV7-8 to TRBJ2-5; 8 bases are shared with TRBD1. J was trimmed by 4 bases and V by 1 base; bases with no gene match: 5. Germline V gives CDR1 SGHVS, CDR2 FQNEAQ. This CDR3 has 15 residues. CDR3 DNA sequence: TGTGCCAGCAGCTTAGATTCTGGACAGGGAGAGACCCAGTACTTC. Encoded protein: CASSLDSGQGETQYF.

The chain couples TRBV10-2 to TRBJ2-5, with 10 positions matching TRBD2. The length of the CDR3 is 16 residues. Germline V gives CDR1 WSHSY, CDR2 SAAADI. V dropped 0 bases and J dropped 0; count of bases not matched to a gene: 1. CDR3 sequence: CASSESSGGYQETQYF. CDR3 DNA: TGCGCCAGCAGTGAGTCTAGCGGGGGGTACCAAGAGACCCAGTACTTC.

This clonotype was found a few times. This chain joins TRBV7-9 and TRBJ2-4; no clear D. Germline V gene lookup returns CDR1 SEHNR and CDR2 FQNEAQ (reference sequence). Deletions cut 6 bases from V and 0 bases from J, with 9 bases between. The CDR3 spans 14 residues. The CDR3: CASSGDLAKNIQYF. Written as DNA, the CDR3 is TGTGCCAGCAGTGGCGACTTAGCCAAAAACATTCAGTACTTC.

This rearrangement joins TRBV21-1 to TRBJ2-5; the listed D gene, TRBD2, was not tested against the DNA. TRBV21-1 is classified as a pseudogene. The CDR3 is 15 residues long. The CDR3 sequence is CASSILAGGPETQYF. The CDR3 DNA reads TGTGCCAGCAGCATTCTGGCGGGGGGGCCCGAGACCCAGTACTTC.

V gene TRBV6-1 combines with J gene TRBJ2-1, with 9 nucleotides matching TRBD1. CDR3 length: 19 amino acids. J gave up 0 bases and V 1 base, and 10 bases lay outside the gene matches. CDR1 MNHNS and CDR2 SASEGT come from the germline V gene. CDR3 nucleotide sequence: TGTGCCAGCAGTGAAGGGGACAGGGCGTTTTATAGCTCCTACAATGAGCAGTTCTTC. It specifies CASSEGDRAFYSSYNEQFF.

Only a few counts were recorded for this clonotype. The V and J genes are TRBV4-2 and TRBJ1-6; a possible D gene is TRBD1 (5 bases). The CDR3 has 15 residues. Trimming removed 4 bases at V and 6 bases at J, with 13 bases between. The germline V gene encodes CDR1 LGHNA and CDR2 YNFKEQ. The CDR3 spells CASSPGGQGNSPLHF. The CDR3 region has the DNA TGTGCCAGCAGCCCGGGAGGGCAGGGTAATTCACCCCTCCACTTT.

This clonotype appeared once. The chain uses TRBV12-3 or TRBV12-4 and TRBJ2-5; the match to TRBD1 covers 8 bases. This CDR3 contains 13 residues. Unmatched junction bases numbered 2, after V lost 6 bases and J lost 2 bases. The CDR3 is CASRRDRQETQYF. In DNA form, the CDR3 reads TGTGCCAGCAGGAGGGACAGGCAAGAGACCCAGTACTTC.

This chain connects TRBV3-1 to TRBJ2-1; D not resolved. Per the germline V gene, CDR1 is LGHDT and CDR2 is YNNKEL (reference sequence). With 1 base removed from V and 0 bases from J, the gap between germline ends came to 7 bases. This CDR3 is 15 amino acids long. The DNA for the CDR3 is TGTGCCAGCAGCCAAGTCTCTAGCTCCTACAATGAGCAGTTCTTC. It is translated as CASSQVSSSYNEQFF.

This clonotype came up a few times. The chain recombines TRBV11-2 with TRBJ2-7, with a weak D call TRBD2 (5 bases). Germline loops: CDR1 SGHAT, CDR2 FQNNGV. The germline V and J ends were trimmed by 1 base and 3 bases, with 13 bases remaining between them. CDR3 length: 15 residues. CDR3 amino acids: CASSLGASNLYEQYF. CDR3 sequence (DNA): TGTGCCAGCAGCTTAGGAGCTAGCAACCTCTACGAGCAGTACTTC.

The chain employs TRBV6-5 and TRBJ2-7, with TRBD2 as a possible D gene (6 bases). V was trimmed by 5 bases and J by 13 bases, leaving 18 bases between them. The CDR3 covers 12 residues. Germline-derived CDR1 and CDR2 are MNHEY and SVGAGI. The CDR3: CASSKSRDFQYF. CDR3 nucleotides: TGTGCCAGCAGTAAAAGCCGGGACTTCCAATACTTC.

V usage is TRBV4-3 and J usage is TRBJ2-5; 10 nucleotides line up with TRBD2. From germline, CDR1 is LGHNA and CDR2 YSLEER. This CDR3 spans 18 amino acids. V shed 1 base and J 5 bases; nucleotides not matched to a gene: 13. The CDR3 spells CASSQGAASGGSSETQYF. The CDR3 nucleotides are TGCGCCAGCAGCCAAGGAGCGGCTAGCGGGGGATCTAGTGAGACCCAGTACTTC.

This clonotype has more than one count but fewer than ten. The rearrangement joins TRBV3-1 to TRBJ1-1, with D maybe TRBD1 (6 bases). This CDR3 is 14 amino acids long. The germline V gene encodes CDR1 LGHDT and CDR2 YNNKEL (reference sequence). Trimming took off 4 bases at V and 1 base at J, with 10 bases between the two ends. As DNA, the CDR3 is TGTGCCAGCAGCCGAACAGGGCCGAACACTGAAGCTTTCTTT. Its translation: CASSRTGPNTEAFF. Full variable domain (missing parts from reference TRBV3-1 and TRBJ1-1): DTAVSQTPKYLVTQMGNDKSIKCEQNLGHDTMYWYKQDSKKFLKIMFSYNNKELIINETVPNRFSPKSPDKAHLNLHINSLELGDSAVYFCASSRTGPNTEAFFGQGTRLTVV.

The rearrangement uses TRBV5-4 and TRBJ2-7; no reliable D call. CDR1 is SGHNT and CDR2 is YYREEE in the germline V gene (reference sequence). The V and J ends lost 0 bases and 6 bases respectively, with 7 bases between them. CDR3 length equals 12 residues. The CDR3 region is CASSLDGFEQYF. The CDR3 nucleotides read TGTGCCAGCAGCTTGGACGGCTTCGAGCAGTACTTC. The variable domain in full, completed from reference TRBV5-4 and TRBJ2-7, reads ETGVTQSPTHLIKTRGQQVTLRCSSQSGHNTVSWYQQALGQGPQFIFQYYREEENGRGNFPPRFSGLQFPNYSSELNVNALELDDSALYLCASSLDGFEQYFGPGTRLTVT.

This chain joins TRBV3-1 and TRBJ1-2; 8 bases are a match to TRBD1. Per the germline V gene, CDR1 is LGHDT and CDR2 is YNNKEL (reference sequence). The V gene end was trimmed by 0 bases and the J gene end by 4 bases; junction bases not matched to a gene: 7. This CDR3 region has 16 residues. The CDR3 sequence is CASSQDEGTGLYGYTF. The CDR3 DNA reads as TGTGCCAGCAGCCAAGATGAAGGGACAGGTCTCTATGGCTACACCTTC.